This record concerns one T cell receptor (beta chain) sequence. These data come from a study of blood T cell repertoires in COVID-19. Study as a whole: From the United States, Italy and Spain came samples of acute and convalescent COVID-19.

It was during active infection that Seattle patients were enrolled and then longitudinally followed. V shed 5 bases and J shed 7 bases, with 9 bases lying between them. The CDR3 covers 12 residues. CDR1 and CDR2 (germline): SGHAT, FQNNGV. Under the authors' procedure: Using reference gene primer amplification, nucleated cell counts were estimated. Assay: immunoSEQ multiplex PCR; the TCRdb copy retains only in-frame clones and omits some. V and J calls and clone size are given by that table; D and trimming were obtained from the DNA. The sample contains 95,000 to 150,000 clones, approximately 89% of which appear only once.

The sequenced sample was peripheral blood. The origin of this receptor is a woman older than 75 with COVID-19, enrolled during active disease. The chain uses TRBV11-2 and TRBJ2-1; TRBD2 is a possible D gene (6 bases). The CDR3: CASSPLANEQFF. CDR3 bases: TGTGCCAGCAGCCCTCTAGCGAATGAGCAGTTCTTC.